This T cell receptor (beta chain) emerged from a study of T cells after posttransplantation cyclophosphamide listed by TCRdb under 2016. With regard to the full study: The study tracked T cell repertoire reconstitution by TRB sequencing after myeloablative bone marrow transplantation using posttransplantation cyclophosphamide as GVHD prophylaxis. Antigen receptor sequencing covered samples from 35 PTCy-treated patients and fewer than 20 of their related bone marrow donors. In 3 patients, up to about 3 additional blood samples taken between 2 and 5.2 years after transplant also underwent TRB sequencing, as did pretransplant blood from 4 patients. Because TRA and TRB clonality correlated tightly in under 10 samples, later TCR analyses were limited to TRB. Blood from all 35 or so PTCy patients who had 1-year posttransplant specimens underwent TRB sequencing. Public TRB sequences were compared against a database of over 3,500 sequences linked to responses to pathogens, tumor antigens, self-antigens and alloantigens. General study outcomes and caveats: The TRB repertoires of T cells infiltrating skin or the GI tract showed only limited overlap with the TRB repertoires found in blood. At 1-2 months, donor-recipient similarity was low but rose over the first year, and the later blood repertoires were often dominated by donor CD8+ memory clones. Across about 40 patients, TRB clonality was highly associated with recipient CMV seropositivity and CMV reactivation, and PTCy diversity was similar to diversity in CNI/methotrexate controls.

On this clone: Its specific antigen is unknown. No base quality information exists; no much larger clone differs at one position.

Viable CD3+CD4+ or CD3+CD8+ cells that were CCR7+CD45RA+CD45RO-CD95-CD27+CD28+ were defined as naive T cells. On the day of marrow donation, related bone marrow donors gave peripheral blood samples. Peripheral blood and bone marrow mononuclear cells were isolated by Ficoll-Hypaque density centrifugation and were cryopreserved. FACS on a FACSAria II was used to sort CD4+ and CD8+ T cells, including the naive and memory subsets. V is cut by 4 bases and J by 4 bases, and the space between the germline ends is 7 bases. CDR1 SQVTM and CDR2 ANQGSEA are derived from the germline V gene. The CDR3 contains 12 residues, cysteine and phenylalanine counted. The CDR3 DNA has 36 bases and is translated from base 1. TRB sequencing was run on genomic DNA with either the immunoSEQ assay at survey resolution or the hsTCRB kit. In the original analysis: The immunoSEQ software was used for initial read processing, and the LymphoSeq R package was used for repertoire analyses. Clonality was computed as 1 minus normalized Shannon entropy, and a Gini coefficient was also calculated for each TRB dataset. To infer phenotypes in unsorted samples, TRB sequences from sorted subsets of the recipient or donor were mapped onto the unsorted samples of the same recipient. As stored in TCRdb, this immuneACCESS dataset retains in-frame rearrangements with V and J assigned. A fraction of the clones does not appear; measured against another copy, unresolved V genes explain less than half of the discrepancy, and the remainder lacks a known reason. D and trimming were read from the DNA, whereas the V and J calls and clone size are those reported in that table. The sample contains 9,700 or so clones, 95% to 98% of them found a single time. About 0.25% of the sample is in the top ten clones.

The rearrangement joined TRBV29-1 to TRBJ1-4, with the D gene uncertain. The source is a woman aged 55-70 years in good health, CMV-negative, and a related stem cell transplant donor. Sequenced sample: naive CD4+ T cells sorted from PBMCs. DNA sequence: TGCAGCGTTGGGAGTATTAATGAAAAACTGTTTTTT. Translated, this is CSVGSINEKLFF.